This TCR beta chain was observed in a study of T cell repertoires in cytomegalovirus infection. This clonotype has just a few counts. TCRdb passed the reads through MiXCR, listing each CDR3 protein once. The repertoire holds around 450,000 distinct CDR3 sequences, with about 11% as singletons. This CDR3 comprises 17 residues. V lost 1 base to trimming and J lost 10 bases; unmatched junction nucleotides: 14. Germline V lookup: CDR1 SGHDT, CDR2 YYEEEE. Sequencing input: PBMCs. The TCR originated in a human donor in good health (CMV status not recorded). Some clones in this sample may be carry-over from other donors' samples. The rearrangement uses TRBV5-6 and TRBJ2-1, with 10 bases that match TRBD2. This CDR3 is CASSLWRFWTSGNEQFF. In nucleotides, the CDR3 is TGTGCCAGCAGCTTGTGGCGTTTCTGGACTAGCGGTAACGAGCAGTTCTTC. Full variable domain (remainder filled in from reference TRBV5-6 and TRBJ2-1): DAGVTQSPTHLIKTRGQQVTLRCSPKSGHDTVSWYQQALGQGPQFIFQYYEEEERQRGNFPDRFSGHQFPNYSSELNVNALLLGDSALYLCASSLWRFWTSGNEQFFGPGTRLTVL.